One and the same sample provided the 27 T cell receptor beta chains below, sequenced in a study of blood T cell repertoires in COVID-19. TCRdb's copy holds only in-frame clones and misses some; the assay was immunoSEQ multiplex PCR. There are over 100,000 clones in the sample; roughly 77% occur only once, and 16% lies in the top ten. Source material: peripheral blood. The receptors here all came from a man aged 55 to 69 with active or convalescent COVID-19.

In this sample, this clone turned up a few times. The V call is TRBV7-9, the J call TRBJ2-7, with a tentative D call TRBD1 (5 bases). V was pared by 4 bases and J by 3 bases, with 10 bases between. This CDR3 region has 13 residues. CDR1 and CDR2 (germline): SEHNR, FQNEAQ (reference sequence). The CDR3 spells CASSSTTDYEQYF. CDR3 coding DNA: TGTGCCAGCAGCTCGACGACAGACTACGAGCAGTACTTC.

The rearrangement links TRBV3-1 (or the pseudogene TRBV3-2) to TRBJ2-1; 7 positions match TRBD2. Per germline, CDR1 LGHDT and CDR2 YNNKEL (reference sequence). Trimming cost V 4 bases and J 10 bases; bases outside gene matches: 10. This CDR3 has 14 residues. CDR3 coding DNA: TGTGCCAGCAGCCCAATGACTAGCTCCGTCGAGCAGTTCTTC. Protein: CASSPMTSSVEQFF.

J is TRBJ2-7 and V is TRBV6-5, with D unclear. The germline V and J ends were trimmed by 6 bases and 2 bases, with 17 bases remaining between them. The CDR3 is 15 amino acids. Per germline, CDR1 MNHEY and CDR2 SVGAGI. Here the CDR3 DNA reads TGTGCCAGCAGAACGAAGTCCCCCCAGGCCTACGAGCAGTACTTC. As protein: CASRTKSPQAYEQYF.

Concerning this clone: Distinct nucleotide sequences in the sample also encode this CDR3. The V gene is TRBV29-1, the J gene TRBJ2-7, with D tentatively TRBD2 (6 bases). V was trimmed by 0 bases and J by 4 bases, leaving 7 bases between them. Germline-derived CDR1 and CDR2 are SQVTM and ANQGSEA. The CDR3 is 12 amino acids. The CDR3 DNA reads as TGCAGCGTTGAAGAGGGGGGTTACGAGCAGTACTTC. This encodes CSVEEGGYEQYF.

This chain links TRBV15 with TRBJ2-1; tentatively, D is TRBD2 (6 bases). The germline V and J ends were trimmed by 5 bases and 0 bases, with 11 bases remaining between them. The CDR3 runs 15 residues. In germline, CDR1 is LNHNV, CDR2 YYDKDF (reference sequence). The DNA of the CDR3 is TGTGCCACCAGCGGGGACTCGAGCTCCTACAATGAGCAGTTCTTC. This codes for CATSGDSSSYNEQFF.

The rearrangement links TRBV7-3 to TRBJ2-7; D gene unclear. V lost 5 bases and J lost 6, with 14 bases in between. Germline V gene data show CDR1 as SGHTA and CDR2 as FQGTGA. The CDR3 has 13 residues. This CDR3 reads CASSLFLVTEQYF. CDR3 nucleotides: TGTGCCAGCAGCCTTTTCCTAGTCACCGAGCAGTACTTC. Full variable domain (rest looked up from reference TRBV7-3 and TRBJ2-7): GAGVSQTPSNKVTEKGKYVELRCDPISGHTALYWYRQSLGQGPEFLIYFQGTGAADDSGLPNDRFFAVRPEGSVSTLKIQRTERGDSAVYLCASSLFLVTEQYFGPGTRLTVT.

The chain carries TRBV19 and TRBJ1-2; maybe TRBD1 (6 bases). From germline, CDR1 is LNHDA and CDR2 SQIVND (reference sequence). The CDR3 has 11 amino acids. Trimming pared 8 bases from V and 5 bases from J, leaving 9 bases between. The CDR3 coding sequence is TGTGCCAGTGTCCAGGGGTATGGCTACACCTTC. Translating gives CASVQGYGYTF.

This clone was seen more than once but under ten times. V and J are TRBV11-3 and TRBJ2-5; 9 positions match TRBD2. CDR3 size: 18 residues. In germline, CDR1 is SGHNT, CDR2 YENEEA. After removal of 5 bases from V and 2 bases from J, the junction contained 15 bases not matched to a gene. Here the CDR3 DNA reads TGTGCCAGCAGCCCAGGAGGAGCGAGCGGGAGGTATCAAGAGACCCAGTACTTC. Its translation: CASSPGGASGRYQETQYF.

This rearrangement joins TRBV9 to TRBJ2-1, with TRBD2 identical over 8 bases. Per the germline V gene, CDR1 is SGDLS and CDR2 is YYNGEE. This CDR3 contains 15 residues. Trimming cost V 4 bases and J 4 bases; bases outside gene matches: 7. DNA of the CDR3: TGTGCCAGCAGCCCGAGAGCGGGGGCTTACAATGAGCAGTTCTTC. Protein: CASSPRAGAYNEQFF.

This chain uses TRBV11-3 with TRBJ2-3, with TRBD2 identical over 9 bases. The CDR3 spans 15 residues. V dropped 3 bases and J dropped 4; count of bases not matched to a gene: 5. Germline V CDR1 and CDR2: SGHNT, YENEEA. CDR3 residues: CASSLASGTSDTQYF. CDR3 DNA sequence: TGTGCCAGCAGCTTGGCTAGCGGGACCTCAGATACGCAGTATTTT. Using reference TRBV11-3 and TRBJ2-3 for the parts outside the CDR3, the full variable domain is EAGVVQSPRYKIIEKKQPVAFWCNPISGHNTLYWYLQNLGQGPELLIRYENEEAVDDSQLPKDRFSAERLKGVDSTLKIQPAELGDSAVYLCASSLASGTSDTQYFGPGTRLTVL.

This chain joins TRBV3-1 (or the pseudogene TRBV3-2) and TRBJ2-7; D is possibly TRBD2 (5 bases). Germline V gene data show CDR1 as LGHDT and CDR2 as YNNKEL (reference sequence). This CDR3 region has 13 residues. Trimming pared 5 bases from V and 3 bases from J, leaving 11 bases between. The CDR3 region has the DNA TGTGCCAGCAGCACCTGGACTGACTACGAGCAGTACTTC. This translates into CASSTWTDYEQYF.

The chain recombines TRBV30 with TRBJ1-5; D is uncertain. The V end lost 0 bases, the J end lost 5 bases, and 8 bases lay between the germline ends. Germline CDR1 and CDR2: GTSNPN and SVGIG (reference sequence). The CDR3 length is 13 residues. The DNA of the CDR3 is TGTGCCTGGAGTGTACGGGGAGATCAGCCCCAGCATTTT. Translated, it gives CAWSVRGDQPQHF.

The chain is built from TRBV5-1 and TRBJ2-3; 13 positions match TRBD2. V lost 2 bases to trimming and J lost 1 base; unmatched junction nucleotides: 10. CDR1 and CDR2 from the germline V gene are SGHRS and YFSETQ. This CDR3 is 19 amino acids long. CDR3 DNA: TGCGCCAGCAGCTTCCAACCGGGACTAGCGGGATCTGGCACAGATACGCAGTATTTT. Translation gives CASSFQPGLAGSGTDTQYF.

The V gene is TRBV19, the J gene TRBJ2-2; D is undetermined. CDR1 and CDR2 (germline): LNHDA, SQIVND (reference sequence). The CDR3 has 14 residues. Trimming cost V 1 base and J 3 bases, with 6 bases left between them. CDR3 in amino acids: CASSIGRDTGELFF. The CDR3 coding sequence is TGTGCCAGTAGTATAGGAAGAGACACCGGGGAGCTGTTTTTT. Variable domain in full (rest from reference TRBV19 and TRBJ2-2): DGGITQSPKYLFRKEGQNVTLSCEQNLNHDAMYWYRQDPGQGLRLIYYSQIVNDFQKGDIAEGYSVSREKKESFPLTVTSAQKNPTAFYLCASSIGRDTGELFFGEGSRLTVL.

This clone was seen at least ten times. The rearrangement links TRBV27 to TRBJ1-2; 8 nucleotides agree with TRBD1. Unmatched junction bases numbered 10, after V lost 5 bases and J lost 8 bases. This CDR3 spans 14 amino acids. Per germline, CDR1 MNHEY and CDR2 SMNVEV (reference sequence). The CDR3 loop is CASSGDRWTGGYTF. As DNA, the CDR3 is TGTGCCAGCAGTGGGGACAGGTGGACGGGGGGCTACACCTTC.

This chain connects TRBV28 to TRBJ1-5; no clear D. CDR1 is MDHEN and CDR2 is SYDVKM in the germline V gene. This CDR3 is built from 12 residues. Trimming took 7 bases from V and 7 from J, leaving 11 bases between them. Here the CDR3 DNA reads TGTGCCAGCACCGAAACGGGGCAGCCCCAGCATTTT. Its protein is CASTETGQPQHF.

The rearrangement uses TRBV6-2 or TRBV6-3 and TRBJ2-7, with TRBD1 identical over 7 bases. This CDR3 spans 13 amino acids. J gave up 1 base and V 6 bases, and 3 bases lay outside the gene matches. Germline assignment: CDR1 MNHEY and CDR2 SVGEGT. CDR3 loop: CASSGTVSYEQYF. CDR3 in DNA: TGTGCCAGCAGCGGGACAGTTTCCTACGAGCAGTACTTC.

The V gene is TRBV19, the J gene TRBJ1-1; unclear D gene. The germline V gene has CDR1 LNHDA and CDR2 SQIVND (reference sequence). Trimming took 6 bases from V and 5 from J, leaving 16 bases between them. CDR3 size: 14 residues. The CDR3 protein is CASSYGSTGTEAFF. DNA for the CDR3: TGTGCCAGTAGCTACGGGTCCACGGGGACTGAAGCTTTCTTT.

The V gene is TRBV10-3, the J gene TRBJ2-5; 8 nucleotides agree with TRBD1. Losses at the gene ends were 8 bases for V and 3 bases for J; bases not matched to a gene: 5. Germline assignment: CDR1 ENHRY and CDR2 SYGVKD. The CDR3 contains 13 residues. This chain's CDR3 is CAIRQTGEETQYF. In DNA, the CDR3 is TGTGCCATCCGACAGACAGGGGAAGAGACCCAGTACTTC.

The rearrangement joins TRBV7-2 to TRBJ2-7; 12 bases match TRBD2. The CDR3 has 16 residues. V lost 5 bases and J lost 6; bases outside the gene matches: 11. Looked up from germline, CDR1 is SGHTA and CDR2 is FQGNSA. The CDR3 DNA follows: TGTGCCAGCAGCCCTAGCGGGAGGGTTAAGTACGGCGAGCAGTACTTC. It translates to CASSPSGRVKYGEQYF.

This chain links TRBV27 with TRBJ2-2; TRBD2 agrees at 13 bases. This CDR3 contains 18 residues. Germline CDR1 is MNHEY and CDR2 is SMNVEV (reference sequence). With 8 bases clipped from V and 4 bases from J, the junction kept 13 bases outside the gene matches. As DNA, the CDR3 is TGTGCCAGCTCCTGGGGACTAGCGGGATCGGGAACCACCGGGGAGCTGTTTTTT. It specifies CASSWGLAGSGTTGELFF.

The chain combines TRBV14 with TRBJ1-6; unclear D gene. The ends were cut back, 3 bases at V and 7 bases at J, with 13 bases in the middle. This CDR3 has 15 residues. The germline CDR1 and CDR2 sequences are SGHDN and FVKESK. For the CDR3, the DNA is TGTGCCAGCAGCCAGGAGGCGATGGGGAATTCACCCCTCCACTTT. Translated, it gives CASSQEAMGNSPLHF.

This clone was picked up a small number of times. The CDR3 nucleotides are TGCGCCAGCAGCCAAGACGCTGTTAGGGGGCGCACAGATACGCAGTATTTT. Translating it yields CASSQDAVRGRTDTQYF. V gene TRBV4-3 combines with J gene TRBJ2-3; 7 bases are a match to TRBD1. Losses at the gene ends were 0 bases for V and 1 base for J; bases not matched to a gene: 7. This CDR3 region has 17 residues. Germline CDR1 reads LGHNA; CDR2 reads YSLEER.

The chain employs TRBV5-5 and TRBJ2-2; D is unclear. The germline CDR1 and CDR2 sequences are SGHKS and YYEKEE (reference sequence). V shed 3 bases and J shed 3 bases, with 3 bases lying between them. CDR3 size: 12 residues. The CDR3 loop is CASSSYTGELFF. CDR3 sequence (DNA): TGTGCCAGCAGCTCCTACACCGGGGAGCTGTTTTTT.

The chain employs TRBV15 and TRBJ2-3; perhaps TRBD2 as D (5 bases). This CDR3 has 14 amino acids. Trimming removed 5 bases from V and 1 base from J, with 10 bases in between. Germline V lookup: CDR1 LNHNV, CDR2 YYDKDF (reference sequence). The CDR3 spells CATSPAARTDTQYF. CDR3 DNA: TGTGCCACCAGCCCAGCGGCACGCACAGATACGCAGTATTTT.

This chain joins TRBV19 and TRBJ1-1; 9 bases align to TRBD1. The CDR3 has 13 amino acids. With V trimmed by 6 bases and J by 8 bases, 7 bases remained unmatched. In germline, CDR1 is LNHDA, CDR2 SQIVND (reference sequence). The CDR3: CASRRTGDLEAFF. CDR3 coding DNA: TGTGCCAGTAGGCGGACAGGGGACCTCGAAGCTTTCTTT.

The V gene is TRBV4-2, the J gene TRBJ1-4; weak D call: TRBD1 (6 bases). The CDR3 covers 15 residues. Germline assignment: CDR1 LGHNA and CDR2 YNFKEQ. V was cut by 4 bases and J by 4 bases, with 13 bases left in between. Here the CDR3 reads CASSPRDKINEKLFF. CDR3 coding DNA: TGTGCCAGCAGCCCCCGGGACAAAATTAATGAAAAACTGTTTTTT.